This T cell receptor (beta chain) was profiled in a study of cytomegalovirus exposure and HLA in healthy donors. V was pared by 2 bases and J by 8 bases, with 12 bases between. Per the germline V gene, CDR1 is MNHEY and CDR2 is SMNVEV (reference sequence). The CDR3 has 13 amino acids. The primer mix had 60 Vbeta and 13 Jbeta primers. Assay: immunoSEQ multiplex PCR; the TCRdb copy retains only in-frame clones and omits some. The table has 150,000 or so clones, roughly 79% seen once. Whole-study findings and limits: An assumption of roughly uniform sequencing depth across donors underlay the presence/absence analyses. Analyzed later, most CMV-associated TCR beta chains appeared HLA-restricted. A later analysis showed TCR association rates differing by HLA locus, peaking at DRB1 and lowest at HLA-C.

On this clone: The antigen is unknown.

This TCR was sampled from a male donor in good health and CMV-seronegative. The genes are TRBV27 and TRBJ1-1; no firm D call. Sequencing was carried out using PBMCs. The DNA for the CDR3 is TGTGCCAGCAGTTTAGGGCAGGTTACCGAAGCTTTCTTT. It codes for CASSLGQVTEAFF.